Listed here is a single T cell receptor (beta chain). Its antigen remains unidentified. PCR amplification relied on 60 Vbeta primers (plus 13 Jbeta primers). Repertoires were generated with immunoSEQ multiplex PCR, while TCRdb's copy carries only in-frame clones and drops some. Found here are roughly 100,000 clones, about four fifths of them singletons; the top ten hold roughly 5%. The sample comes from a study of cytomegalovirus exposure and HLA in healthy donors. For the study at large: The Caucasian-associated ancestry cluster held roughly 78% of 300 to 450 genotyped donors.

Findings of the study overall: In an earlier analysis, about 87% or about 30%: the productive usage of most TCR beta V segments.

The source is a woman aged 40-49 years in good health and CMV-seronegative. Sequenced material: PBMCs.

CDR3 sequence reads: CASSPGGSLAYEQYF. For the CDR3, the DNA is TGTGCCAGCAGCCCCGGGGGGTCACTGGCCTACGAGCAGTACTTC. This chain links TRBV11-2 with TRBJ2-7; 7 bases are a match to TRBD2. The CDR3 has 15 amino acids. Trimming took 5 bases from V and 2 from J; bases not matched to a gene: 9. Germline V gene sequence: CDR1 SGHAT, CDR2 FQNNGV.